The sample holds one count of the clone carrying this TCR beta chain. This sample was included in a study of T cell changes during pregnancy in multiple sclerosis. The CDR3 extends over 14 amino acids. J gave up 4 bases and V 5 bases, and 1 base lay outside the gene matches. The V gene's germline CDR1 is SNHLY and CDR2 FYNNEI. The table came from immunoSEQ multiplex PCR; TCRdb's copy has only in-frame clones and leaves some out. This table has 29,000 or so clones, around 90% appearing once. The source of this sequence is a female donor with multiple sclerosis, enrolled in a pregnancy study. The chain combines TRBV2 with TRBJ2-3; 12 bases are a match to TRBD2. Sequenced material: CD4+ T cells from peripheral blood mononuclear cells, taken in the first trimester of pregnancy. The CDR3 bases are TGTGCCAGCAGTCTAGCGGGGGGGCCAGATACGCAGTATTTT. It specifies CASSLAGGPDTQYF. Filled out from reference TRBV2 and TRBJ2-3, the complete variable domain reads EPEVTQTPSHQVTQMGQEVILRCVPISNHLYFYWYRQILGQKVEFLVSFYNNEISEKSEIFDDQFSVERPDGSNFTLKIRSTKLEDSAMYFCASSLAGGPDTQYFGPGTRLTVL.